This T cell receptor (beta chain) emerged from a study of CD8+ T cells in alopecia areata. The study, taken as a whole, reports: How baseline CD8+ expansion relates to response remains uncertain (there was one nonresponder).

Extraction of RNA preceded its reverse transcription into cDNA, which served as the sequencing template. Clones were read by immunoSEQ multiplex PCR, and TCRdb kept only the in-frame ones, dropping some. The data contain about 3,900 clones, approximately 70% of them seen just once; the ten biggest clones take up about a tenth. The treatment: oral pan-JAK inhibitor, 5-10 mg twice daily. Alopecia areata patients provided lesional scalp punch biopsies and peripheral blood. About this clone itself: What it binds is not known.

The specimen was skin, collected at week 24, from a patient treated with tofacitinib. This clonotype originated in a human donor with alopecia areata.

The CDR3 spells CASRDRDEQFF. CDR3 sequence (DNA): TGTGCCAGCAGAGACAGGGATGAGCAGTTCTTC. The chain has TRBV7-8 and TRBJ2-1; 7 bases agree with TRBD1. Germline CDR1 is SGHVS and CDR2 is FQNEAQ. CDR3 size: 11 residues. The J segment lost 8 bases and the V segment lost 6 bases, leaving 1 base of the junction unmatched.